The source of this T cell receptor (beta chain) is a study of blood T cell repertoires in COVID-19. Background on the study: Sites in the United States, Italy and Spain provided acute and convalescent COVID-19 samples.

Generated by immunoSEQ multiplex PCR, the TCRdb table keeps only in-frame clones and is missing some. The table records around 180,000 clones, about 84% of them present only once. The CDR3 is 13 amino acids. From germline, CDR1 is LNHNV and CDR2 YYDKDF (reference sequence). V was shortened by 0 bases and J by 8 bases, with 8 bases between the two germline ends. The Seattle site enrolled patients during active infection and followed them longitudinally. The sequence derives from a person aged 65 to 79 with COVID-19, enrolled during active disease. This sequence joins TRBV15 and TRBJ1-3, with unresolved D. The specimen was peripheral blood. The CDR3 nucleotides read TGTGCCACCAGCAGAGATCTACCCTACACCATATATTTT. It encodes CATSRDLPYTIYF.